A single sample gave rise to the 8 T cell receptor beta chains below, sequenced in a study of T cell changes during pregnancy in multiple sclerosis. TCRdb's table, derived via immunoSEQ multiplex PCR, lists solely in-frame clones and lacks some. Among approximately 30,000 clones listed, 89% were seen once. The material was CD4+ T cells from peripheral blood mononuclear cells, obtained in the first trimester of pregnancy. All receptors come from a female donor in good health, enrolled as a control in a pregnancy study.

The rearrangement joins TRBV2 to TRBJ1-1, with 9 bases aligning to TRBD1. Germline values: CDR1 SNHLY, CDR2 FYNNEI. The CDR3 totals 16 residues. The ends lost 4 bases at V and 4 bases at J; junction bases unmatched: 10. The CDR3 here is CASSVGDREDGTEAFF. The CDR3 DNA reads TGTGCCAGCAGTGTAGGGGACAGGGAGGATGGCACTGAAGCTTTCTTT.

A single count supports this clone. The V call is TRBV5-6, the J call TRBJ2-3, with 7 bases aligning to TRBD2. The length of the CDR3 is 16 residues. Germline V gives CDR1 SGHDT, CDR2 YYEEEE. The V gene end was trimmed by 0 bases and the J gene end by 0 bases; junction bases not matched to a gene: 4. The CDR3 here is CASSLDSGFSTDTQYF. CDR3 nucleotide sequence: TGTGCCAGCAGCTTGGATAGCGGGTTTAGCACAGATACGCAGTATTTT.

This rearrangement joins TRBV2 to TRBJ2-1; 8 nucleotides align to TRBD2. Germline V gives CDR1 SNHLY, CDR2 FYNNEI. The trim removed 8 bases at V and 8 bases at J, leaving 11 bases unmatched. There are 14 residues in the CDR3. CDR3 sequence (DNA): TGTGCCAGCTCGATCCGGGGGGGGCTTGATGAGCAGTTCTTC. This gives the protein CASSIRGGLDEQFF.

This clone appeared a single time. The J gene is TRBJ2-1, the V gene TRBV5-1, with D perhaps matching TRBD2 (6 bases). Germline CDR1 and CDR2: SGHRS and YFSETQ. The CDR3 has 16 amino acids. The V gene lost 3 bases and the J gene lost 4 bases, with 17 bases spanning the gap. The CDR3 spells CASSSRRTGEYNEQFF. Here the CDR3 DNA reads TGCGCCAGCAGCTCCAGGCGGACGGGGGAGTACAATGAGCAGTTCTTC.

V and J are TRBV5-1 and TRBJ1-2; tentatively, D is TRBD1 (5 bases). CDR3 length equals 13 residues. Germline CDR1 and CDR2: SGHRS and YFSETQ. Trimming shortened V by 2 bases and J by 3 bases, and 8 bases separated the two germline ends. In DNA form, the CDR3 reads TGCGCCAGCAGCTTACGGGACTACTATGGCTACACCTTC. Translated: CASSLRDYYGYTF.

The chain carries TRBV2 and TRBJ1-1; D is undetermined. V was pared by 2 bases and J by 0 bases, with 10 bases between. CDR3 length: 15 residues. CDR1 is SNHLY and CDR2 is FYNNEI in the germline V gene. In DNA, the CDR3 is TGTGCCAGCAGTGAACTCGGAGATTTGAACACTGAAGCTTTCTTT. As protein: CASSELGDLNTEAFF.

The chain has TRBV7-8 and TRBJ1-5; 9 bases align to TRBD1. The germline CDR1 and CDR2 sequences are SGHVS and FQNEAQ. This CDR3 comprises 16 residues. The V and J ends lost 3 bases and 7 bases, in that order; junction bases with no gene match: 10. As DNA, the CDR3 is TGTGCCAGCAGCTTGGGACAGGGCTGGGGGTGGCAGCCCCAGCATTTT. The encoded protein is CASSLGQGWGWQPQHF.

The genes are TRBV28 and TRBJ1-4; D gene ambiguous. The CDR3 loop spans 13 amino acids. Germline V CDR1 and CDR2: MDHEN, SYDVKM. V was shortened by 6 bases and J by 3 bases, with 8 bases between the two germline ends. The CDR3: CASRIGSNEKLFF. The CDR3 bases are TGTGCCAGCAGAATCGGGTCTAATGAAAAACTGTTTTTT. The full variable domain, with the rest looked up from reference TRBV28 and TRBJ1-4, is DVKVTQSSRYLVKRTGEKVFLECVQDMDHENMFWYRQDPGLGLRLIYFSYDVKMKEKGDIPEGYSVSREKKERFSLILESASTNQTSMYLCASRIGSNEKLFFGSGTQLSVL.